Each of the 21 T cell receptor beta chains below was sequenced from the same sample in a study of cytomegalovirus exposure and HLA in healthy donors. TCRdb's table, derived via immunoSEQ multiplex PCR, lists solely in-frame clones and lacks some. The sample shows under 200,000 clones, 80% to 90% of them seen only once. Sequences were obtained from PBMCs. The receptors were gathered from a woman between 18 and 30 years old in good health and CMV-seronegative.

The CDR3 sequence: CASSLLAGNYGYTF. The CDR3 DNA reads TGTGCCAGCAGCCTCCTTGCAGGGAACTATGGCTACACCTTC. This sequence joins TRBV7-9 and TRBJ1-2, with TRBD1 as a possible D gene (5 bases). Germline lookup yields CDR1 SEHNR and CDR2 FQNEAQ (reference sequence). V shed 5 bases and J shed 2 bases, with 12 bases lying between them. The CDR3 is 14 residues long. The whole variable domain, remainder taken from reference TRBV7-9 and TRBJ1-2, is DTGVSQNPRHKITKRGQNVTFRCDPISEHNRLYWYRQTLGQGPEFLTYFQNEAQLEKSRLLSDRFSAERPKGSFSTLEIQRTEQGDSAMYLCASSLLAGNYGYTFGSGTRLTVV.

The CDR3 DNA reads TGTGCCAGCAGCCGCCGGGAAATCACCTCGGGGGCTTTCTTT. This codes for CASSRREITSGAFF. The chain recombines TRBV7-9 with TRBJ1-1; D gene unclear. Trimming removed 5 bases from V and 11 bases from J, with 21 bases in between. Germline V gene sequence: CDR1 SEHNR, CDR2 FQNEAQ (reference sequence). The CDR3 sequence is 14 residues long.

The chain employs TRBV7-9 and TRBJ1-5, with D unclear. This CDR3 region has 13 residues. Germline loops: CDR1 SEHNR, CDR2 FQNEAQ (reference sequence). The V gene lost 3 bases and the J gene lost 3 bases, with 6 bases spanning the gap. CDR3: CASSFQDNQPQHF. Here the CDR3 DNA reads TGTGCCAGCAGCTTTCAGGACAATCAGCCCCAGCATTTT.

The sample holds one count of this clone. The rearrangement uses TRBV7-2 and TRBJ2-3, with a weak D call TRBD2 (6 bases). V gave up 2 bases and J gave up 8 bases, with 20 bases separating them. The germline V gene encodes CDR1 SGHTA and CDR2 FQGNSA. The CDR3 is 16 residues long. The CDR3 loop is CASSLQRRGQAGTQYF. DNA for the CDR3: TGTGCCAGCAGCTTACAGAGGCGGGGTCAGGCGGGTACGCAGTATTTT.

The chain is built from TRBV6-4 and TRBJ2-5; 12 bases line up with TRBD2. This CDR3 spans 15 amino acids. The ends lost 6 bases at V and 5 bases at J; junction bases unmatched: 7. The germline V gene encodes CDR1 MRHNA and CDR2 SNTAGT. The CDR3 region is CASSETSGSGETQYF. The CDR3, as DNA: TGTGCCAGCAGCGAGACTAGCGGGAGTGGTGAGACCCAGTACTTC.

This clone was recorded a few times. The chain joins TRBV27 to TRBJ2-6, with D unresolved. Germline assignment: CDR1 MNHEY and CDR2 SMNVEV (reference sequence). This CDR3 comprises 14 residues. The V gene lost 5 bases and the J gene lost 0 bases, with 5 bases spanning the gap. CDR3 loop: CASSLTSGANVLTF. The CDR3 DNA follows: TGTGCCAGCAGTCTAACCTCTGGGGCCAACGTCCTGACTTTC.

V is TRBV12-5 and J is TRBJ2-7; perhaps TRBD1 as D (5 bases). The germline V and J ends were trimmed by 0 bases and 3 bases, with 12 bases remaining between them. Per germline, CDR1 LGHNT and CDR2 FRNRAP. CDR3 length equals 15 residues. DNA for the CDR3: TGTGCTAGTGGTTTGGTAGGGTCAGGGCTCTACGAGCAGTACTTC. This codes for CASGLVGSGLYEQYF.

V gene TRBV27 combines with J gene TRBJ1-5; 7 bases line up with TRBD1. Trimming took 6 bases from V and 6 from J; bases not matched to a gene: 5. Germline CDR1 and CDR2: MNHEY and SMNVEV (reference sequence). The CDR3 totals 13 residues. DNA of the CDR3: TGTGCCAGCAGCCTATACAGGGGTCAGCCCCAGCATTTT. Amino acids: CASSLYRGQPQHF.

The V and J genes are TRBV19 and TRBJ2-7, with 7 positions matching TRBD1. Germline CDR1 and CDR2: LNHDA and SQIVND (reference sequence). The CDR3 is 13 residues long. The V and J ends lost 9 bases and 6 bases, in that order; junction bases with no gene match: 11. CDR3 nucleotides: TGTGCCAGCCGACAGGGCGGGCTGAGCGAGCAGTACTTC. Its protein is CASRQGGLSEQYF.

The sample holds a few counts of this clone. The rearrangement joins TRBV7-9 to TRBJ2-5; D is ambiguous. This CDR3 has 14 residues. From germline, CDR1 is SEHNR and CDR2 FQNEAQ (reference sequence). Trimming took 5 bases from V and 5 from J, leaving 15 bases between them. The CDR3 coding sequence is TGTGCCAGCAGCGTCTCGCTTGTTGAGGAGACCCAGTACTTC. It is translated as CASSVSLVEETQYF.

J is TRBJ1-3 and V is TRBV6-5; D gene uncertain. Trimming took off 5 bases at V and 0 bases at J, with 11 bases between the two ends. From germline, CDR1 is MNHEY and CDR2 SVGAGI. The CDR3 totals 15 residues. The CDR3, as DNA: TGTGCCAGCAGTCTCAGACCGGGCTCTGGAAACACCATATATTTT. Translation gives CASSLRPGSGNTIYF.

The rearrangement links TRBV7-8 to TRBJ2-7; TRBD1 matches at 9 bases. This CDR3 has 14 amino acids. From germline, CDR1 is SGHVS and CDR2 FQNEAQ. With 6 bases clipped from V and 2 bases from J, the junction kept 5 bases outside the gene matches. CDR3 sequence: CASRRQGGAYEQYF. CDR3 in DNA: TGTGCCAGCAGAAGACAGGGGGGAGCCTACGAGCAGTACTTC.

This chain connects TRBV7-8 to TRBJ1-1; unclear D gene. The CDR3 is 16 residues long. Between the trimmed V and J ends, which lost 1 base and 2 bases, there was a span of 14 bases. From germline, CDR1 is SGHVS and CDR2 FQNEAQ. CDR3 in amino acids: CASSLETAHTNTEAFF. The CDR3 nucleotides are TGTGCCAGCAGCTTAGAAACCGCCCACACCAACACTGAAGCTTTCTTT.

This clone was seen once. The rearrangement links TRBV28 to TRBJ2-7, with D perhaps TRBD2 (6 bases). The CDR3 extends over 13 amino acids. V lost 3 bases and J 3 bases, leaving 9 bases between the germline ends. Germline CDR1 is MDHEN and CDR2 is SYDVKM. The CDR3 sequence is CASSFGLSYEQYF. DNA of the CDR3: TGTGCCAGCAGTTTTGGACTAAGCTACGAGCAGTACTTC.

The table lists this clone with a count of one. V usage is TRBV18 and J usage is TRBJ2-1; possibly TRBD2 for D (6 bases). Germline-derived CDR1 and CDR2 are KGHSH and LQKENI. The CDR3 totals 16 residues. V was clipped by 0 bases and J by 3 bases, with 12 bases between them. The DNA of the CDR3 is TGTGCCAGCTCACCACCGATGCGGGAACTCTACAATGAGCAGTTCTTC. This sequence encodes CASSPPMRELYNEQFF.

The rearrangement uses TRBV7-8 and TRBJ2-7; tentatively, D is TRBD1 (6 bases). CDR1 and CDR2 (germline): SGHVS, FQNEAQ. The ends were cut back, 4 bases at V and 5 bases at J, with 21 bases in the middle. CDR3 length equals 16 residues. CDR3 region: CASSSSVLRGHHEQYF. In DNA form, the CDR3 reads TGTGCCAGCAGCTCCTCGGTACTCAGGGGTCACCACGAGCAGTACTTC. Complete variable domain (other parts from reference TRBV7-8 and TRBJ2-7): GAGVSQSPRYKVAKRGQDVALRCDPISGHVSLFWYQQALGQGPEFLTYFQNEAQLDKSGLPSDRFFAERPEGSVSTLKIQRTQQEDSAVYLCASSSSVLRGHHEQYFGPGTRLTVT.

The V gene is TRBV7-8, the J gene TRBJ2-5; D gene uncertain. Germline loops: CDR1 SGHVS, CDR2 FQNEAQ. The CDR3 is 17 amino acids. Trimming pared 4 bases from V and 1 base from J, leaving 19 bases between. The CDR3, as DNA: TGTGCCAGCAGCTCCCCTACATCTCAGAGGAGCCAAGAGACCCAGTACTTC. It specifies CASSSPTSQRSQETQYF.

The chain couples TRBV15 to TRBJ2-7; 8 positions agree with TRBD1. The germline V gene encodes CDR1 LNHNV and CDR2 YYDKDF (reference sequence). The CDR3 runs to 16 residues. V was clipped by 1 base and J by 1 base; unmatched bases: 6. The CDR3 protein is CATSRADRVVSYEQYF. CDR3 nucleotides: TGTGCCACCAGCAGAGCGGACAGGGTCGTATCCTACGAGCAGTACTTC.

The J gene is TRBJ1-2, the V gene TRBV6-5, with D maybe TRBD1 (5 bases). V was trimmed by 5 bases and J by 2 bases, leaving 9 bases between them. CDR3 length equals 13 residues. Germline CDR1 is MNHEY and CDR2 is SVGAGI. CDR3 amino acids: CASSRQSNYGYTF. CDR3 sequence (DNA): TGTGCCAGCAGTCGACAGTCCAACTATGGCTACACCTTC.

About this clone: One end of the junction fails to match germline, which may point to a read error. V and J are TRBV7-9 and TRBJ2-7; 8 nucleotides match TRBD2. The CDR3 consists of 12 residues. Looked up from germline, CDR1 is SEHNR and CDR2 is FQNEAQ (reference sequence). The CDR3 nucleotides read TGTGCCAGCAGCTCCTCGGGAGGGGCCAAAGCCTTC. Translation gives CASSSSGGAKAF.

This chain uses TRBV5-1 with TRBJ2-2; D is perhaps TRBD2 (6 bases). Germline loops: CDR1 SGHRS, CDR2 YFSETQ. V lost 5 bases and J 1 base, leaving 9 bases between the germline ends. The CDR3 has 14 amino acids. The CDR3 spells CASREGGNTGELFF. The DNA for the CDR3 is TGCGCCAGCAGAGAGGGAGGGAACACCGGGGAGCTGTTTTTT.